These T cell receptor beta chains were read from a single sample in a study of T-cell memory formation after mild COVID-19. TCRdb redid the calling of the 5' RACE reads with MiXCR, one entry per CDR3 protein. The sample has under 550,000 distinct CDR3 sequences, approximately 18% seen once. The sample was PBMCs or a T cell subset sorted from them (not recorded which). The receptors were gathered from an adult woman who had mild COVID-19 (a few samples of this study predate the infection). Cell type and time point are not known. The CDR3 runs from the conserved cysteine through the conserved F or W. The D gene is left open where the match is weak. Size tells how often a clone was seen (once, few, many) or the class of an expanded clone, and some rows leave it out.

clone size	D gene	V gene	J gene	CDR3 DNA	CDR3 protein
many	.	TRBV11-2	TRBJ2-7	TGTGCCAGCAGCGGTAAGGAGGCTCGGTACGAGCAGTACTTC	CASSGKEARYEQYF
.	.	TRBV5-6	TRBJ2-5	TGTGCCAGCAGCTTGTGGGGAACAGGGTTGGTCCAAGAGACCCAGTACTTC	CASSLWGTGLVQETQYF
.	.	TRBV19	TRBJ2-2	TGTGCCAGTAGTATTGGCGGGGAGCTGTTTTTT	CASSIGGELFF
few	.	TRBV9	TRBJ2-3	TGTGCCAGCAGCGTAGAATCAGATACGCAGTATTTT	CASSVESDTQYF
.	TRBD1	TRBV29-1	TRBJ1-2	TGCAGCGTCCTGGAGGGGGCCAACTATGGCTACACCTTC	CSVLEGANYGYTF
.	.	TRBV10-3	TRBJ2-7	TGTGCCATCAGAATTTCCCCGAGCTCCTACGAGCAGTACTTC	CAIRISPSSYEQYF
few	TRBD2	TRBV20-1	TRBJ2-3	TGCAGTGCCAAAAGCGGGGTTGGGTGGTATATCGCAGATACGCAGTATTTT	CSAKSGVGWYIADTQYF
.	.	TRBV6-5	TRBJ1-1	TGTGCCAGCAGGTTAGCCTCTTCGAACACTGAAGCTTTCTTT	CASRLASSNTEAFF
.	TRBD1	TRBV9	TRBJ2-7	TGTGCCAGCAGCGCCGGGGACAGCCTTGGGGAGCAGTACTTC	CASSAGDSLGEQYF
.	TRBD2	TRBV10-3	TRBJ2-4	TGTGCCATCAGTCCTCCAAGCGGGGACATTCAGTACTTC	CAISPPSGDIQYF
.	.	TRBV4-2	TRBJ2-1	TGTGCCAGCAGCCAAGATTCGGGCGGCCGAGGCGATGAGCAGTTCTTC	CASSQDSGGRGDEQFF
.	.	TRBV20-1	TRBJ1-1	TGCAGTGCCGCAGAGAACACTGAAGCTTTCTTT	CSAAENTEAFF
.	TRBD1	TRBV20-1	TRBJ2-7	TGCAGTGCGGGGACAGGGGGCCACGAGCAGTACTTC	CSAGTGGHEQYF
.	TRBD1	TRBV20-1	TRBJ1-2	TGCAGTGCTAGAACAGGGGGAGAGGCCTATGGCTACACCTTC	CSARTGGEAYGYTF
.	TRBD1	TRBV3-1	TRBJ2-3	TGTGCCAGCAGCCGGGACAGGGTCCCAGATACGCAGTATTTT	CASSRDRVPDTQYF
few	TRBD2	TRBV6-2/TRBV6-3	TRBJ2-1	TGTGCCAGCAGCCCGGGGGGGCCCAGCAATGAGCAGTTCTTC	CASSPGGPSNEQFF